Listed here are 6 T cell receptor beta chains from one sample, sequenced in a study of identical twins. MiXCR, run by TCRdb on the 5' RACE reads, gives a single entry per CDR3 protein. The sample lists under 900,000 distinct CDR3 sequences, over 9% occurring once. These records were also assigned to another study, of yellow fever vaccine responses in identical twins.

What was sequenced was PBMCs. The receptors were sampled from a woman aged 18-35 years in good health.

This sequence joins TRBV27 and TRBJ2-5, with D perhaps TRBD2 (6 bases). Trimming took 7 bases from V and 1 from J, leaving 16 bases between them. CDR3 length: 15 residues. Germline V gives CDR1 MNHEY, CDR2 SMNVEV (reference sequence). DNA for the CDR3: TGTGCCAGCAAAGGGACTTCAAAAGGCCAAGAGACCCAGTACTTC. It is translated as CASKGTSKGQETQYF.

This sequence joins TRBV27 and TRBJ2-7; D is possibly TRBD2 (6 bases). The CDR3 totals 14 residues. V was trimmed by 3 bases and J by 0 bases, leaving 9 bases between them. The germline CDR1 and CDR2 sequences are MNHEY and SMNVEV (reference sequence). The DNA of the CDR3 is TGTGCCAGCAGTTTCTTGGGGGGCTCCTACGAGCAGTACTTC. It encodes CASSFLGGSYEQYF.

The chain recombines TRBV10-3 with TRBJ2-7; D is perhaps TRBD2 (6 bases). The CDR3 runs to 13 residues. Germline V gene lookup returns CDR1 ENHRY and CDR2 SYGVKD. Deletions cut 6 bases from V and 3 bases from J, with 12 bases between. CDR3 region: CAIRGGPDYEQYF. CDR3 DNA sequence: TGTGCCATCAGGGGAGGCCCTGACTACGAGCAGTACTTC.

This chain links TRBV29-1 with TRBJ1-4, with D perhaps TRBD1 (5 bases). V lost 4 bases, J lost 8 bases, and 11 bases lay in between. The CDR3 is 12 residues long. Germline V gene sequence: CDR1 SQVTM, CDR2 ANQGSEA. This CDR3 is CSVVGREEKLFF. The DNA for the CDR3 is TGCAGCGTTGTTGGCAGGGAGGAAAAACTGTTTTTT.

The chain links TRBV11-2 to TRBJ2-3, with D unclear. V was trimmed by 2 bases and J by 4 bases, leaving 10 bases between them. Looked up from germline, CDR1 is SGHAT and CDR2 is FQNNGV. This CDR3 is built from 14 residues. The CDR3 nucleotides read TGTGCCAGCAGCTTAAGTACGCAGGCAGATACGCAGTATTTT. Its translation: CASSLSTQADTQYF.

With respect to this clonotype: The junction departs from germline at one end; a sequencing error may be responsible. This chain links TRBV12-3 or TRBV12-4 with TRBJ2-7; 11 bases line up with TRBD2. The CDR3 covers 15 residues. In DNA, the CDR3 is TGTTCCAGCAGCTGGACTAGCGGGTTAGCCTACGAGCAGTACTTC. Its translation: CSSSWTSGLAYEQYF.